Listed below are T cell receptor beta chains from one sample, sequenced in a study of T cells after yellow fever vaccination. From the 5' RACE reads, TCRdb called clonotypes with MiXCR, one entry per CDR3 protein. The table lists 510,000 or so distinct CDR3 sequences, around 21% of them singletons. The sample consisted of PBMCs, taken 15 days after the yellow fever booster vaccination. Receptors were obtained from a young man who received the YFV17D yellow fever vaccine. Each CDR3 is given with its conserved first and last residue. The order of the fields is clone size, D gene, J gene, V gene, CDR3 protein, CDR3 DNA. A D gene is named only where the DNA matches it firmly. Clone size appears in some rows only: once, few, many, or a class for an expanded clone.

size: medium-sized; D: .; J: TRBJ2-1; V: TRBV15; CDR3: CATSRDAGAYNEQFF; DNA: TGTGCCACCAGCAGAGATGCGGGCGCCTACAATGAGCAGTTCTTC
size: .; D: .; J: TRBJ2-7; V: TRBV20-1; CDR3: CSARNGASYEQYF; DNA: TGCAGTGCTAGAAACGGGGCCTCCTACGAGCAGTACTTC
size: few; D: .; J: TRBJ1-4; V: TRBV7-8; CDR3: CASSFVTETKAYEKLFF; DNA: TGTGCCAGCAGCTTTGTGACAGAGACAAAGGCATATGAAAAACTGTTTTTT
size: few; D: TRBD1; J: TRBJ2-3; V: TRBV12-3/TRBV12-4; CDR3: CASSAQGVPDTQYF; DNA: TGTGCCAGCAGCGCCCAGGGGGTCCCAGATACGCAGTATTTT
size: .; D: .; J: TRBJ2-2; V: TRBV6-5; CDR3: CASSSTKNTGELFF; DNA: TGTGCCAGCAGTTCGACTAAGAACACCGGGGAGCTGTTTTTT
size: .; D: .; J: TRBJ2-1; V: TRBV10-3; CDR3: CAIRKTVSSYNEQFF; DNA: TGTGCCATCAGGAAGACCGTGAGCTCCTACAATGAGCAGTTCTTC
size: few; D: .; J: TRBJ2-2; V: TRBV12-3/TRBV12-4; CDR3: CASSAGELFF; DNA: TGTGCCAGCAGCGCCGGGGAGCTGTTTTTT
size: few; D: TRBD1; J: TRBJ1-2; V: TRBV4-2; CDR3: CASSQDRAEYGYTF; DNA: TGTGCCAGCAGCCAGGACAGGGCTGAGTATGGCTACACCTTC
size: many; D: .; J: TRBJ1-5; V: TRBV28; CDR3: CASSFRAGESNQPQHF; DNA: TGTGCCAGCAGTTTCCGGGCAGGGGAAAGCAATCAGCCCCAGCATTTT
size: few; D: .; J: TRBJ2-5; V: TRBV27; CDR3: CASSPSSGYQETQYF; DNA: TGTGCCAGCAGCCCTTCGAGTGGGTACCAAGAGACCCAGTACTTC
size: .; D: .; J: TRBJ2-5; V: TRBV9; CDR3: CASSFPTGGTETQYF; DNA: TGTGCCAGCAGCTTCCCCACGGGGGGCACTGAGACCCAGTACTTC
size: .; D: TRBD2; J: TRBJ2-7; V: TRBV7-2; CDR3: CASSPLAGGAYEQYF; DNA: TGTGCCAGCAGCCCACTAGCGGGAGGGGCCTACGAGCAGTACTTC
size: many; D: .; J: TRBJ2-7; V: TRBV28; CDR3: CASGGSAQSLYEQYF; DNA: TGTGCCAGCGGTGGGTCGGCCCAAAGTCTTTACGAGCAGTACTTC
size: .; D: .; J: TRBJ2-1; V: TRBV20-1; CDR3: CSAIYPAMSPGQFF; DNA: TGCAGTGCCATCTATCCGGCTATGTCTCCTGGGCAGTTCTTC
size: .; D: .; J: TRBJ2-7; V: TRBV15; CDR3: CATSRGQGSHEQYF; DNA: TGTGCCACCAGCAGGGGCCAGGGGTCCCACGAGCAGTACTTC
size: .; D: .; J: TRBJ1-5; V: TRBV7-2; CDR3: CASSPGLPSNQPQHF; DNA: TGTGCCAGCAGCCCGGGCCTTCCGAGCAATCAGCCCCAGCATTTT
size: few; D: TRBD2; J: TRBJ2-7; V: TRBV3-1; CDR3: CASSLETSGRAEQYF; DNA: TGTGCCAGCAGCCTAGAGACTAGCGGGAGGGCCGAGCAGTACTTC
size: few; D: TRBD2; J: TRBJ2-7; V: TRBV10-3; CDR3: CAIGSGTSGRSTSSYEQYF; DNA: TGTGCCATCGGGAGCGGGACTAGCGGGAGAAGTACAAGCTCCTACGAGCAGTACTTC
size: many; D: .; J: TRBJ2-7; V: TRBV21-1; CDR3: CALRLGRGYRSYEQYF; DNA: TGTGCCCTCCGTTTGGGCAGGGGCTACCGCTCCTACGAGCAGTACTTC
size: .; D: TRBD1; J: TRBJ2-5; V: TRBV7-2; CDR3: CASRLRTGTGETQYF; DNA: TGTGCCAGCAGACTCCGGACAGGAACGGGAGAGACCCAGTACTTC
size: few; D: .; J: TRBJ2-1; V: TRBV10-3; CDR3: CAIRGLDGPSYNEQFF; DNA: TGTGCCATCAGGGGGTTGGACGGCCCCTCCTACAATGAGCAGTTCTTC
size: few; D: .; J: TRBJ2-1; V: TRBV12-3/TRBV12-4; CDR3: CASSFVGGAPNRAEQFF; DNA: TGTGCCAGCAGTTTCGTAGGGGGAGCCCCCAACAGGGCTGAGCAGTTCTTC
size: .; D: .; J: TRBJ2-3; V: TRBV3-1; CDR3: CASGPISTDTQYF; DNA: TGTGCCAGCGGACCGATCAGCACAGATACGCAGTATTTT
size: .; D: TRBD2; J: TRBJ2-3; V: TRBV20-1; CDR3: CSARDSGLRITDTQYF; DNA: TGCAGTGCTAGAGATTCGGGACTAAGGATCACAGATACGCAGTATTTT
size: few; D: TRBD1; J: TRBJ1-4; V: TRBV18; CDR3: CASSTDRGSEKLFF; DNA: TGTGCCAGCTCAACGGACAGGGGCAGTGAAAAACTGTTTTTT
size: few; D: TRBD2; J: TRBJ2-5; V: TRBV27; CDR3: CASSYSAGSRRTQYF; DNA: TGTGCCAGCAGTTACTCAGCGGGATCGCGCCGGACCCAGTACTTC
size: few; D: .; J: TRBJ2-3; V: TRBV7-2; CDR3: CASNLDTGGGHGTQYF; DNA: TGTGCCAGCAACCTCGACACTGGGGGGGGACACGGTACGCAGTATTTT
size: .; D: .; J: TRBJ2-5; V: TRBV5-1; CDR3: CASKAQETQYF; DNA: TGCGCCAGCAAGGCTCAAGAGACCCAGTACTTC
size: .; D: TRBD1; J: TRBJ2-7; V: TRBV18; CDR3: CASSPRTGLNYEQYF; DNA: TGTGCCAGCTCACCAAGGACAGGGTTAAACTACGAGCAGTACTTC
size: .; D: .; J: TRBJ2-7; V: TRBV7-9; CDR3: CASSLDDPYEQYF; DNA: TGTGCCAGCAGCTTAGATGACCCCTACGAGCAGTACTTC
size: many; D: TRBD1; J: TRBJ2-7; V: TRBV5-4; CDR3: CASSLDRSYEQYF; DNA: TGTGCCAGCAGCCTGGACAGGTCCTACGAGCAGTACTTC
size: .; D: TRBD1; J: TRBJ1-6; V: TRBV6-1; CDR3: CASRELGQGTVPLHF; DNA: TGTGCCAGCAGAGAACTAGGACAGGGGACGGTACCCCTCCACTTT
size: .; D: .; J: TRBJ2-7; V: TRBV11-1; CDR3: CASSMRRGNEQYF; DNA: TGTGCCAGCAGCATGCGGCGGGGAAACGAGCAGTACTTC
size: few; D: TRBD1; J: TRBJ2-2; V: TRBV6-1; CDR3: CASRSPGTGGNTGELFF; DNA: TGTGCCAGCAGAAGCCCCGGGACAGGGGGCAACACCGGGGAGCTGTTTTTT
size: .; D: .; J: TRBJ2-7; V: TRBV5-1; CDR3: CASSLATTSYEQYF; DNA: TGCGCCAGCAGCTTGGCCACTACCTCCTACGAGCAGTACTTC
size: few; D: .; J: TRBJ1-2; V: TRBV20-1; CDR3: CSARPLTSNYGYTF; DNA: TGCAGTGCTAGACCTCTGACTTCTAACTATGGCTACACCTTC
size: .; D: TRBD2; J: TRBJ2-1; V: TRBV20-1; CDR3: CSAGAGGFNEQFF; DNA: TGCAGTGCTGGAGCGGGAGGATTCAATGAGCAGTTCTTC
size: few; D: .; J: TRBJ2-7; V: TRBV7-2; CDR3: CASSLRDLGYEQYF; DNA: TGTGCCAGCAGCCTAAGGGACCTGGGCTACGAGCAGTACTTC
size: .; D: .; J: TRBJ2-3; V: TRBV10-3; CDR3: CATQEFSGADTQYF; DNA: TGTGCCACTCAGGAGTTCTCAGGAGCAGATACGCAGTATTTT
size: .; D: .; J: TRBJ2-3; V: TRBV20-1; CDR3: CSAWGAGEGSDTQYF; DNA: TGCAGTGCCTGGGGGGCGGGAGAAGGGTCAGATACGCAGTATTTT
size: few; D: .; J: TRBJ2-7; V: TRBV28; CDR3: CASTAGLVEQYF; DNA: TGTGCCAGCACGGCTGGGCTCGTCGAGCAGTACTTC
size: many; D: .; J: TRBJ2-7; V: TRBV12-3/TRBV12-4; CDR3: CASSQYYEQYF; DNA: TGTGCCAGCAGCCAGTACTACGAGCAGTACTTC
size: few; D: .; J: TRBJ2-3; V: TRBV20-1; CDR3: CSAIKGGRRTDTQYF; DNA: TGCAGTGCAATAAAGGGGGGGCGCCGCACAGATACGCAGTATTTT
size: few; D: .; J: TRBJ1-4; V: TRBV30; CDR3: CAWSVQAHEKLFF; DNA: TGTGCCTGGAGTGTCCAGGCGCATGAAAAACTGTTTTTT
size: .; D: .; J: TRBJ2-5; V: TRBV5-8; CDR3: CASSSVSKQETQYF; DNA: TGTGCCAGCAGCTCGGTATCGAAGCAAGAGACCCAGTACTTC
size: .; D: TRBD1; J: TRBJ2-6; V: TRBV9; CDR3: CASSGLGTGFSSGANVLTF; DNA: TGTGCCAGCAGCGGCCTCGGGACAGGCTTCTCCTCTGGGGCCAACGTCCTGACTTTC
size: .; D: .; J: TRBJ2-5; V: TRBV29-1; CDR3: CSVGAGQETQYF; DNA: TGCAGCGTTGGGGCAGGGCAAGAGACCCAGTACTTC
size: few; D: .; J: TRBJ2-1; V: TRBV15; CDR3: CATSTPGGVNEQFF; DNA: TGTGCCACCAGCACCCCTGGGGGAGTGAATGAGCAGTTCTTC
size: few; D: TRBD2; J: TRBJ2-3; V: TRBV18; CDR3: CASSPTGTSGFTDTQYF; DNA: TGTGCCAGCTCACCAACCGGGACTAGCGGATTCACAGATACGCAGTATTTT
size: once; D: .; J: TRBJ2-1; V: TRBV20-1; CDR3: CSAYETGAYNEQFF; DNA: TGCAGTGCGTATGAGACCGGTGCCTATAATGAGCAGTTCTTC
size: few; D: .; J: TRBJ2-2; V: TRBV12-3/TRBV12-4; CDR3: CASSLLGVRAGELFF; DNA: TGTGCCAGCAGTTTACTGGGGGTGAGGGCCGGGGAGCTGTTTTTT
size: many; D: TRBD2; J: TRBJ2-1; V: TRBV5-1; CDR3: CASSLTSGIYNEQFF; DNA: TGCGCCAGCAGCTTGACTAGCGGGATCTACAATGAGCAGTTCTTC
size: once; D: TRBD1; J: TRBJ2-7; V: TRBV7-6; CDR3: CASSSSTGTGYYEQYF; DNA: TGTGCCAGCAGCTCTTCCACCGGGACAGGGTACTACGAGCAGTACTTC